This TCR beta chain was captured by sequencing in a study of CD8+CD57+ T cells in acquired aplastic anemia. Study information: Yields of DNA that came from sorted CD4+ and CD8+ cells averaged around 3 ug. The average read count for CD4+ cells in healthy donors was around 9.9 million.

Findings of the study overall: For CD8+ Simpson's diversity, patients and controls showed no significant difference. Over 25 shared CD8+ CDR3s appeared highly expressed within patients' immunodominant clones.

Genomic DNA provided the template from which TCR beta VDJ and CDR3 profiles were obtained. TCRdb re-analysed the reads in MiXCR, keeping a single row per CDR3 protein. The sample lists 40,000 to 50,000 distinct CDR3 sequences, approximately 78% occurring once. This clonotype was recorded many times. Its specificity is not known. The CDR3 loop spans 14 amino acids. CDR1 and CDR2 from the germline V gene are MGHRA and YSYEKL. V was trimmed by 3 bases and J by 4 bases, leaving 12 bases between them. The TCR was taken from a human donor in good health, serving as a control. This sequence joins TRBV4-1 and TRBJ2-5; D uncertain. Sequenced sample: sorted CD4+, CD8+, or CD8+CD57+ T cells (not recorded which) from PBMCs. CDR3 sequence: CASSHILGRETQYF. The CDR3 DNA follows: TGCGCCAGCAGCCATATCCTGGGAAGAGAGACCCAGTACTTC.